This TCR beta chain appears in the sequencing data of a study of cytomegalovirus exposure and HLA in healthy donors. Findings and caveats of the study: Analyzed later, most CMV-associated TCR beta chains appeared HLA-restricted. Later analysis identified a missense DCLRE1C variant that was linked to TCR beta V- and J-gene trimming.

The length of the CDR3 is 15 residues. Trimming cost V 4 bases and J 0 bases; bases outside gene matches: 2. Germline loops: CDR1 MNHNY, CDR2 SVGAGI (reference sequence). The PCR contained 60 Vbeta and 13 Jbeta primers. Clones were read by immunoSEQ multiplex PCR, and TCRdb kept only the in-frame ones, dropping some. The table includes around 44,000 clones, about 85% detected once. Though probably carrying unrecorded immune exposures, donors were nominally healthy at sampling. By proportion, this clone is medium-sized (0.01 to 0.1%). The target antigen is unknown. Sequencing was performed on PBMCs. The chain recombines TRBV6-6 with TRBJ2-7; 11 nucleotides match TRBD2. This receptor was identified in a woman aged 40 to 49 in good health and CMV-seropositive. The CDR3: CASSSGTSGSYEQYF. The CDR3 nucleotides are TGTGCCAGCAGTTCCGGGACTAGCGGCTCCTACGAGCAGTACTTC.